This T cell receptor beta chain stems from a study of shared clonotypes between healthy human individuals. The data were produced by immunoSEQ multiplex PCR, yet TCRdb's version contains in-frame clones alone and is incomplete. Of 450,000 to 500,000 clones in the sample, about 79% were seen once. CDR3 length: 14 residues. Germline V gene sequence: CDR1 SNHLY, CDR2 FYNNEI. V was pared by 6 bases and J by 6 bases, with 6 bases of the junction left unmatched. Healthy HIV-negative adults without recent acute infections or vaccinations served as donors. The J gene is TRBJ2-1, the V gene TRBV2, with TRBD2 matching over 9 bases. The TCR comes from a woman aged 35 to 49 in good health. Some clones in this sample may be carry-over from other donors' samples. Sequencing input: PBMCs. The CDR3: CASRIAGEGNEQFF. The CDR3 DNA follows: TGTGCCAGCAGGATAGCGGGAGAGGGCAATGAGCAGTTCTTC. Supplemented by reference TRBV2 and TRBJ2-1, the full variable domain reads EPEVTQTPSHQVTQMGQEVILRCVPISNHLYFYWYRQILGQKVEFLVSFYNNEISEKSEIFDDQFSVERPDGSNFTLKIRSTKLEDSAMYFCASRIAGEGNEQFFGPGTRLTVL.